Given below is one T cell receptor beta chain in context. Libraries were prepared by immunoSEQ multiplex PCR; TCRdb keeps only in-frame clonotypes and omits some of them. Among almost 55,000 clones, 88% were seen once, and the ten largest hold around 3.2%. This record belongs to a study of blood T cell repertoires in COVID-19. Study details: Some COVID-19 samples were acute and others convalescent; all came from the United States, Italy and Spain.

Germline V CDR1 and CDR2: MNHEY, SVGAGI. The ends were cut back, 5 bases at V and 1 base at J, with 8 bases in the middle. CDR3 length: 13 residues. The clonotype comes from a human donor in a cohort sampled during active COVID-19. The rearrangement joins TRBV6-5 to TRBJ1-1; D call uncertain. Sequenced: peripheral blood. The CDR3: CASSTEQNTEAFF. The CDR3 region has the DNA TGTGCCAGCAGTACAGAACAGAACACTGAAGCTTTCTTT.